The present T cell receptor beta chain was sequenced within a study of blood T cells in healthy people across ages (dated by TCRdb to the mid-2010s). In terms of the full investigation: In model experiments, template switching captured about one uniquely barcoded TCR beta cDNA molecule for every two T cells. For two donors (one aged 18 to 29 and one aged 80 or older), the study analyzed two additional independent replicas of 1 million unique cDNA reads from the same blood draw. To avoid experimental bias, donors of different ages were distributed randomly across sequencing lanes. The study measured age-related changes in TCR beta repertoire diversity using deep sequencing normalized with unique cDNA molecular identifiers. Four age groups were formed from the donors: young (average about 15 years), middle-aged (more than 35), aged (about 62) and long-lived (around 82). What the study reported, not specific to this receptor: Donor CMV infection status was unknown, potentially confounding age-related changes in expanded clonotypes. As age increased, observed TCR beta diversity per million T cells dropped in a roughly linear way, and a significant reduction was already evident by age 40. Compared with the aged group, the long-lived group had more naive CD4+ T cells, fewer expanded clones and increased TCR diversity, a pattern suggesting age selection. There was a strong correlation between observed TCR beta diversity and the percentage of naive T cells measured by flow cytometry. Estimates of total diversity based on one million sequenced T cells were considered lower bounds and underestimates. Bulk unsorted PBMC profiling prevented conclusive comparison of naive and antigen-experienced compartments.

The library came from 5' RACE. TCRdb records Illumina HiSeq 2500 as the sequencer. A second 7 to 11 cycle PCR used a sample-barcoded 5' primer and a J-beta primer mix. Each TCR beta cDNA molecule received a unique molecular identifier from a template-switch 5' adaptor carrying 12 random nucleotides. At least 2.5 million CDR3-containing paired-end reads were obtained from each sample. First-strand cDNA was synthesized from all RNA with the Mint cDNA synthesis kit, primed by a TRBC-specific oligonucleotide. All cDNA was treated with uracil-DNA glycosylase and then went through a first 18-cycle PCR with the universal primers M1SS and BC2_uni_R. On the authors' methods: For normalization, 1 million high-quality reads were randomly selected from each sample, with every read carrying a distinct molecular identifier. Instead of being binned into consensus sequences, reads that shared molecular identifiers were thrown out. MiTCR, set to a Q25 quality threshold and the strictest error-elimination algorithm, was used for CDR3 identification, clonotype clustering and error correction. A nonparametric unseen species model with Euler transformation was used to estimate lower-bound total TCR beta diversity. TCRdb's own reprocessing of the public reads used fastp at Q25 and MiXCR and kept productive beta chains. Each entry is one CDR3 protein sequence, shown with its most common DNA and genes. TCRdb, rather than the study authors, made the V and J calls. The sample yields about 1.4 million distinct CDR3 sequences; 45% to 70% were counted once. Over 5.5% of the sample comes from the top ten.

The donors were roughly 38 Caucasian individuals from Russia, aged roughly 6 to 90 years, who were systemically healthy. Each donor gave approximately 9.3 milliliters of peripheral blood, collected into EDTA-treated Vacutainer tubes. Ficoll-Paque density-gradient centrifugation was used to isolate PBMCs, with at least 7 million per sample. Total RNA was extracted from PBMCs with Trizol reagent, with at least 6 micrograms obtained per sample. For every donor, an aliquot of PBMCs went through flow cytometry to measure the percentages of naive CD45RAhigh/CD27high T cells. Its CDR3 holds 12 amino acids, cysteine through phenylalanine. This entry keeps only the CDR3 DNA: 36 bases, framed from base 1. Trimming removed 5 bases from V and 4 bases from J, leaving 12 bases between the germline ends. CDR1 and CDR2, per the germline V gene (reference sequence), are DFQATT and SNEGSKA. As regards this clonotype: This receptor's antigen is unknown. Per-base quality was not reported, and no clone a single base away is much larger than it.

This TCR derives from a man aged 18 to 35 in good health. Sequencing was performed on blood. The V and J genes are TRBV20-1 and TRBJ2-7, with no confident D gene call. CDR3 sequence: CSALQPLYEQYF. The DNA reads TGCAGTGCTCTTCAGCCCCTATACGAGCAGTACTTC.